Sequencing of this T cell receptor beta chain was carried out in a study of monozygotic twins with cystic fibrosis. Whole-study results and caveats: In this small cohort, shared CDR3 numbers showed no association with age, concordance or disease severity.

As for this clone: Antigen specificity is unknown.

This CDR3 is built from 18 residues. From germline, CDR1 is SGHAT and CDR2 FQNNGV. Trimming left V 3 bases short and J 0 bases short, with 17 bases between. Clones were sequenced by immunoSEQ multiplex PCR, and TCRdb holds only the in-frame ones, with some missing. This repertoire shows about 15,000 clones, about 93% found once; its top ten account for less than 10%. Sequencing was done on a sample of blood. The chain recombines TRBV11-2 with TRBJ1-4; D not certain. This clonotype was sampled from a girl aged 2-10 years with cystic fibrosis. The CDR3 is CASSLVTVKTATNEKLFF. As DNA, the CDR3 is TGTGCCAGCAGCTTGGTCACAGTTAAGACTGCAACTAATGAAAAACTGTTTTTT.